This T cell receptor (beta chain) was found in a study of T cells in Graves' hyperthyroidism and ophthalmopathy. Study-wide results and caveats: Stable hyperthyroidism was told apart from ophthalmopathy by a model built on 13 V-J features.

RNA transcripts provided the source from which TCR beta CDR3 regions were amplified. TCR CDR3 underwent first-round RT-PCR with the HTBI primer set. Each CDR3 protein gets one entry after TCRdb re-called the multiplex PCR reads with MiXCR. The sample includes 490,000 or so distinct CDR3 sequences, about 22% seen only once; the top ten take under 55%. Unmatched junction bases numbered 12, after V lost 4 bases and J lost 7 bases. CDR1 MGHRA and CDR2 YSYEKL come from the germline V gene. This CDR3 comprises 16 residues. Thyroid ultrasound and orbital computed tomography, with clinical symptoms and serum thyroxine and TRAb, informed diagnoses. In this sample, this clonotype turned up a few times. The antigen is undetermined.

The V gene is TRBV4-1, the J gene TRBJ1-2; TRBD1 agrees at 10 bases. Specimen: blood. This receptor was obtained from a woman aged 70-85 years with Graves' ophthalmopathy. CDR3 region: CASSPGQGRRRRGYTF. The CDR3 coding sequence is TGCGCCAGCAGCCCGGGACAGGGGAGGCGGCGGCGTGGCTACACCTTC.